This T cell receptor beta chain was captured by sequencing in a study of blood T cells in healthy people across ages. As for the study in general: Template switching captured about one barcoded beta molecule per two T cells.

Primers used in a second PCR of about 6 to 11 cycles were a sample-barcoded 5' primer and a J-beta primer mix. TCRdb ran MiXCR on the 5' RACE reads and lists one entry per CDR3 protein. The sample holds approximately 1.5 million distinct CDR3 sequences; 30% to 35% are singletons and the top ten take 11%. This clonotype was seen a few times. What it recognizes is unknown. The germline V gene has CDR1 SGHTA and CDR2 FQGNSA. V shed 5 bases and J shed 4 bases, with 14 bases lying between them. The CDR3 has 14 amino acids. General study findings and limits: In older individuals, TCR beta diversity per million T cells was lower, falling roughly linearly with age.

The specimen sequenced was blood. This chain uses TRBV7-2 with TRBJ2-5; no definite D call. The TCR sequence derives from a woman aged 25 to 39 in good health. Here the CDR3 reads CASSHPGLGETQYF. CDR3 coding DNA: TGTGCCAGCAGCCATCCGGGCCTGGGAGAGACCCAGTACTTC.